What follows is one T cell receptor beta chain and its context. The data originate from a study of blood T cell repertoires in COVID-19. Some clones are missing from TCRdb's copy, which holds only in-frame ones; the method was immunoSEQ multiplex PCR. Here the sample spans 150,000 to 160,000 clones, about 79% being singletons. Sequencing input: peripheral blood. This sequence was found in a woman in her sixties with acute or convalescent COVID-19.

CDR3 bases: TGTGCCAGCTCACCCGTCCGGACAGGGGGGGATGGCTACACCTTC. Translated, it gives CASSPVRTGGDGYTF. The V call is TRBV18, the J call TRBJ1-2; 10 nucleotides line up with TRBD1. The CDR3 runs to 15 residues. CDR1 is KGHSH, CDR2 LQKENI, per germline. Unmatched junction bases numbered 7, after V lost 3 bases and J lost 6 bases.